This T cell receptor beta chain was profiled in a study of T-cell reconstitution after alpha-beta-depleted transplantation in children. Unique molecular identifiers tagged the TCRbeta library. TCRdb itself ran the PCR reads through MiXCR, one entry per CDR3 protein. The sample carries hundreds of thousands of distinct CDR3 sequences, about an eighth recorded once. Study outcomes and limitations: Expanded graft clones, several hundred of them, were reportedly the source of alpha-beta T cells about two months after transplant.

Trimming pared 9 bases from V and 2 bases from J, leaving 14 bases between. The CDR3 covers 13 residues. Looked up from germline, CDR1 is SGHRS and CDR2 is YFSETQ. A word on this clonotype: Antigen unknown. A much bigger clone sits one base away, suggesting this may be a read error.

The rearrangement uses TRBV5-1 and TRBJ1-1, with D hard to call. The clonotype originates from a girl between 2 and 10 years old with congenital amegakaryocytic thrombocytopenia, due to receive a stem cell transplant. Source: PBMCs, taken before TCRalphabeta/CD19-depleted stem cell transplant. The CDR3 region has the DNA TGCGCCAACACCCTCTTGGAAAACACTGAAGCTTTCTTT. It yields the protein CANTLLENTEAFF.